A single sample is the source of the 18 T cell receptor beta chains below, sequenced in a study of T cell repertoires in cytomegalovirus infection. TCRdb fed the reads into MiXCR, producing one record per CDR3 protein. This table holds 450,000 to 600,000 distinct CDR3 sequences, around 10% found once. Material for sequencing was PBMCs. The source is a human donor in good health (CMV status not recorded). Some clones in this sample may be carry-over from other donors' samples.

Only a few counts were recorded for this clonotype. The chain recombines TRBV15 with TRBJ2-7; 11 nucleotides line up with TRBD1. The junction had 7 bases not matched to a gene; V was cut back by 5 bases and J by 4 bases. Germline V gene lookup returns CDR1 LNHNV and CDR2 YYDKDF (reference sequence). CDR3 length: 15 amino acids. The CDR3 protein is CATSLGQGVLYEQYF. CDR3 in DNA: TGTGCCACCAGCCTGGGACAGGGGGTGTTGTACGAGCAGTACTTC.

The table lists this clonotype with a few counts. The chain joins TRBV11-2 to TRBJ2-5, with D unclear. In germline, CDR1 is SGHAT, CDR2 FQNNGV. This CDR3 has 14 amino acids. V lost 3 bases, J lost 4 bases, and 12 bases lay in between. The chain's CDR3 is CASSFSVGRETQYF. In nucleotides, the CDR3 is TGTGCCAGCAGCTTCTCGGTGGGTCGAGAGACCCAGTACTTC. Filled out from reference TRBV11-2 and TRBJ2-5, the complete variable domain reads EAGVAQSPRYKIIEKRQSVAFWCNPISGHATLYWYQQILGQGPKLLIQFQNNGVVDDSQLPKDRFSAERLKGVDSTLKIQPAKLEDSAVYLCASSFSVGRETQYFGPGTRLLVL.

Ten or more counts support this clonotype. V gene TRBV28 combines with J gene TRBJ2-2; D gene uncertain. The V end was cut by 3 bases, the J end by 1 base, with 9 bases between. This CDR3 contains 15 residues. From germline, CDR1 is MDHEN and CDR2 SYDVKM. The CDR3 region has the DNA TGTGCCAGCAGTTTTGAAGGATTGAACACCGGGGAGCTGTTTTTT. Translated: CASSFEGLNTGELFF.

The genes are TRBV12-3 or TRBV12-4 and TRBJ2-1; 7 nucleotides agree with TRBD2. Germline trimming cut 5 bases from V and 12 bases from J; bases unmatched to any gene: 4. The CDR3 loop spans 11 amino acids. In DNA, the CDR3 is TGTGCCAGCAGTAACAGCGGGGTGCAGTTCTTC. Translating it yields CASSNSGVQFF.

V gene TRBV11-3 combines with J gene TRBJ2-5; unclear D gene. V lost 4 bases and J 4 bases, leaving 10 bases between the germline ends. The CDR3 has 13 residues. Germline values: CDR1 SGHNT, CDR2 YENEEA. CDR3 residues: CASSSPRAETQYF. CDR3 in DNA: TGTGCCAGCAGCTCCCCTAGAGCAGAGACCCAGTACTTC.

This clonotype was counted at least ten times. The V call is TRBV12-3 or TRBV12-4, the J call TRBJ2-1, with TRBD2 identical over 12 bases. CDR3 length equals 16 residues. V shed 3 bases, J shed 7 bases, and the junction held 7 bases outside the gene matches. The CDR3 here is CASSFASGGAGNEQFF. The CDR3 nucleotides are TGTGCCAGCAGTTTCGCTAGCGGGGGGGCCGGTAATGAGCAGTTCTTC.

This clonotype occurred many times. V gene TRBV25-1 combines with J gene TRBJ1-4; 8 bases are shared with TRBD1. With V trimmed by 10 bases and J by 2 bases, 9 bases remained unmatched. Germline V gene data show CDR1 as MGHDK and CDR2 as SYGVNS. The length of the CDR3 is 15 residues. The CDR3 DNA sequence: TGTGCCACCCAACGAGCAGGGGGCACTAATGAAAAACTGTTTTTT. Its translation is CATQRAGGTNEKLFF. Full variable domain (rest looked up from reference TRBV25-1 and TRBJ1-4): EADIYQTPRYLVIGTGKKITLECSQTMGHDKMYWYQQDPGMELHLIHYSYGVNSTEKGDLSSESTVSRIRTEHFPLTLESARPSHTSQYLCATQRAGGTNEKLFFGSGTQLSVL.

In this sample, this clonotype turned up a few times. The V and J genes are TRBV3-1 and TRBJ2-7; TRBD1 aligns across 8 bases. Germline V gene sequence: CDR1 LGHDT, CDR2 YNNKEL (reference sequence). The CDR3 length is 16 residues. After removal of 3 bases from V and 0 bases from J, the junction contained 7 bases not matched to a gene. The chain's CDR3 is CASSHQGQASSYEQYF. The CDR3 DNA reads as TGTGCCAGCAGCCACCAGGGACAGGCCTCCTCCTACGAGCAGTACTTC.

In this sample, this clonotype turned up many times. The chain joins TRBV25-1 to TRBJ1-2, with D hard to call. V gave up 1 base and J gave up 3 bases, with 9 bases separating them. CDR1 is MGHDK and CDR2 is SYGVNS in the germline V gene. CDR3 length: 14 amino acids. CDR3 bases: TGTGCCAGCAGTGAATCGTGGGGATACTATGGCTACACCTTC. Its protein is CASSESWGYYGYTF.

This clonotype was observed a few times. The chain recombines TRBV10-3 with TRBJ2-3; 8 nucleotides align to TRBD2. CDR1 ENHRY and CDR2 SYGVKD come from the germline V gene. J lost 4 bases, V lost 8 bases, and 5 bases had no gene match. There are 13 residues in the CDR3. CDR3 in amino acids: CAIGGTSADTQYF. CDR3 in DNA: TGTGCCATCGGGGGGACTAGTGCAGATACGCAGTATTTT.

Only a few counts were recorded for this clonotype. The genes are TRBV15 and TRBJ1-5; possibly TRBD1 for D (5 bases). The germline V gene encodes CDR1 LNHNV and CDR2 YYDKDF (reference sequence). The V and J ends lost 3 bases and 6 bases respectively, with 12 bases between them. The CDR3 loop spans 14 amino acids. CDR3 DNA sequence: TGTGCCACCAGCAGCGGGAATAGGGGTCAGCCCCAGCATTTT. Protein: CATSSGNRGQPQHF. The whole variable domain, remainder taken from reference TRBV15 and TRBJ1-5, is DAMVIQNPRYQVTQFGKPVTLSCSQTLNHNVMYWYQQKSSQAPKLLFHYYDKDFNNEADTPDNFQSRRPNTSFCFLDIRSPGLGDTAMYLCATSSGNRGQPQHFGDGTRLSIL.

This clonotype was counted ten times or more. The rearrangement uses TRBV7-6 and TRBJ2-2; 7 bases agree with TRBD1. The V gene end was trimmed by 2 bases and the J gene end by 6 bases; junction bases not matched to a gene: 12. Germline loops: CDR1 SGHVS, CDR2 FNYEAQ. The CDR3 covers 17 residues. The CDR3 DNA follows: TGTGCCAGCAGCTTAACCCTCGAAGAGGGGGCGGCCGGGGAGCTGTTTTTT. This translates into CASSLTLEEGAAGELFF.

This clonotype occurred many times. The CDR3 here is CASSITDPLPTEQFF. DNA of the CDR3: TGTGCCAGTAGTATAACGGACCCCCTCCCCACTGAGCAGTTCTTC. The J gene is TRBJ2-1, the V gene TRBV19, with D hard to call. CDR1 is LNHDA, CDR2 SQIVND, per germline (reference sequence). This CDR3 is built from 15 residues. V lost 2 bases to trimming and J lost 9 bases, with 17 bases between them.

The genes are TRBV7-9 and TRBJ2-5; TRBD2 matches 7 bases. Germline V lookup: CDR1 SEHNR, CDR2 FQNEAQ (reference sequence). With V trimmed by 1 base and J by 1 base, 3 bases remained unmatched. CDR3 length: 15 amino acids. In DNA form, the CDR3 reads TGTGCCAGCAGCTTAGAAGTAGCGGGCCAAGAGACCCAGTACTTC. Translating gives CASSLEVAGQETQYF.

A few counts support this clonotype. The chain joins TRBV20-1 to TRBJ2-1, with D possibly TRBD2 on 6 matching bases. The CDR3 runs 13 residues. With 2 bases removed from V and 6 bases from J, the gap between germline ends came to 11 bases. CDR1 DFQATT and CDR2 SNEGSKA come from the germline V gene (reference sequence). As DNA, the CDR3 is TGCAGTGCTAGATTGGACTACCGCAATGAGCAGTTCTTC. Its protein is CSARLDYRNEQFF.

This clonotype showed up just a few times. The chain combines TRBV9 with TRBJ2-2; D might be TRBD1 (5 bases). Germline CDR1 reads SGDLS; CDR2 reads YYNGEE. Deletions cut 0 bases from V and 1 base from J, with 10 bases between. This CDR3 has 16 amino acids. The CDR3 sequence: CASSVEAGQNTGELFF. CDR3 coding DNA: TGTGCCAGCAGCGTAGAAGCAGGGCAGAACACCGGGGAGCTGTTTTTT.

This clonotype came up many times. The chain recombines TRBV6-6 with TRBJ1-2; no firm D call. There are 14 residues in the CDR3. V was shortened by 6 bases and J by 4 bases, with 15 bases between the two germline ends. Germline V CDR1 and CDR2: MNHNY, SVGAGI (reference sequence). CDR3 sequence reads: CASSNAHGGYGYTF. In nucleotides, the CDR3 is TGTGCCAGCAGCAACGCGCACGGCGGCTATGGCTACACCTTC.

This clonotype has only a few counts. The J gene is TRBJ1-1, the V gene TRBV3-1; D possibly corresponds to TRBD1 (5 bases). V was trimmed by 3 bases and J by 0 bases, leaving 11 bases between them. This CDR3 region has 15 residues. Per the germline V gene, CDR1 is LGHDT and CDR2 is YNNKEL (reference sequence). The CDR3 loop is CASSHRTQMNTEAFF. CDR3 sequence (DNA): TGTGCCAGCAGCCACCGGACACAGATGAACACTGAAGCTTTCTTT.